The rows below give T cell receptor beta chains drawn from one sample of a study of CD8 T cells in Susac syndrome. Each CDR3 protein gets one entry after TCRdb re-called the immunoSEQ multiplex PCR reads with MiXCR. The sample lists some 160,000 distinct CDR3 sequences; approximately 95% were seen once. Sequencing input: CD8+ T cells from PBMCs. These receptors were collected from a human donor with multiple sclerosis. CDR3s include the opening cysteine and the closing phenylalanine or tryptophan. A D gene is named only where the DNA matches it firmly. Size is omitted from some rows. Given values are once, few, many or a class for expanded clones.

V: TRBV6-6; D: .; size: .; J: TRBJ2-3; CDR3: CASSTTGGTDTQYF; DNA: TGTGCCAGCAGTACAACCGGGGGAACAGATACGCAGTATTTT
V: TRBV19; D: .; size: .; J: TRBJ1-2; CDR3: CASSMGTLGYTF; DNA: TGTGCCAGTAGTATGGGCACCTTGGGCTACACCTTC
V: TRBV5-4; D: TRBD2; size: .; J: TRBJ2-1; CDR3: CATRLAGGYEQFF; DNA: TGTGCCACTAGACTAGCGGGAGGCTATGAGCAGTTCTTC
V: TRBV2; D: TRBD2; size: .; J: TRBJ2-6; CDR3: CASVGISGRPSGANVLTF; DNA: TGTGCCAGCGTCGGAATTAGCGGGAGGCCGTCTGGGGCCAACGTCCTGACTTTC
V: TRBV6-5; D: TRBD1; size: .; J: TRBJ2-7; CDR3: CASRKTGAYEQYF; DNA: TGTGCCAGCAGAAAGACAGGGGCCTACGAGCAGTACTTC
V: TRBV6-9; D: .; size: .; J: TRBJ1-2; CDR3: CASSYSDGYTF; DNA: TGTGCCAGCAGTTATTCAGATGGCTACACCTTC
V: TRBV20-1; D: TRBD2; size: .; J: TRBJ2-5; CDR3: CSAKRGTSGTQETQYF; DNA: TGCAGTGCTAAAAGGGGGACTAGCGGGACCCAAGAGACCCAGTACTTC
V: TRBV27; D: .; size: .; J: TRBJ2-3; CDR3: CASSITRGATDTQYF; DNA: TGTGCCAGCAGCATAACCCGGGGGGCCACAGATACGCAGTATTTT
V: TRBV5-1; D: .; size: .; J: TRBJ2-1; CDR3: CASSRGPGNNEQFF; DNA: TGCGCCAGCAGCCGAGGACCGGGGAACAATGAGCAGTTCTTC
V: TRBV2; D: .; size: .; J: TRBJ2-1; CDR3: CASRGREQFF; DNA: TGTGCCAGCAGGGGAAGAGAGCAGTTCTTC
V: TRBV2; D: .; size: .; J: TRBJ2-5; CDR3: CASSELNGAWGETQYF; DNA: TGTGCCAGCAGTGAATTGAACGGTGCTTGGGGGGAGACCCAGTACTTC
V: TRBV2; D: .; size: .; J: TRBJ2-4; CDR3: CASSENSNSALVIAKNIQYF; DNA: TGTGCCAGCAGTGAAAATTCCAACTCAGCTCTCGTAATTGCCAAAAACATTCAGTACTTC
V: TRBV13; D: .; size: once; J: TRBJ2-1; CDR3: CASSSSGGYYNEQFF; DNA: TGTGCCAGCAGCTCGTCTGGGGGCTACTACAATGAGCAGTTCTTC
V: TRBV7-9; D: .; size: .; J: TRBJ1-2; CDR3: CASSSAVNGYTF; DNA: TGTGCCAGCAGCTCCGCGGTCAATGGCTACACCTTC
V: TRBV20-1; D: .; size: .; J: TRBJ2-7; CDR3: CSAPGGPLEQYF; DNA: TGCAGTGCCCCTGGGGGTCCCCTCGAGCAGTACTTC
V: TRBV13; D: TRBD2; size: .; J: TRBJ2-1; CDR3: CASSPLPSQAGVSYNEQFF; DNA: TGTGCCAGCAGCCCACTCCCCTCCCAGGCGGGGGTCTCCTACAATGAGCAGTTCTTC
V: TRBV9; D: .; size: .; J: TRBJ2-5; CDR3: CASSVALGGTEETQYF; DNA: TGTGCCAGCAGCGTAGCTCTGGGAGGGACAGAAGAGACCCAGTACTTC
V: TRBV24-1; D: .; size: .; J: TRBJ1-1; CDR3: CATSEPRTWGTEAFF; DNA: TGTGCCACCAGCGAACCCCGGACCTGGGGGACTGAAGCTTTCTTT
V: TRBV20-1; D: .; size: .; J: TRBJ2-1; CDR3: CSARGISGFSYNEQFF; DNA: TGCAGTGCTAGAGGTATCTCGGGATTCTCCTACAATGAGCAGTTCTTC
V: TRBV20-1; D: .; size: once; J: TRBJ2-1; CDR3: CSARALPNNEQFF; DNA: TGCAGTGCTAGGGCGCTACCAAACAATGAGCAGTTCTTC
V: TRBV25-1; D: .; size: .; J: TRBJ1-1; CDR3: CATLQGNTEAFF; DNA: TGTGCCACGCTACAGGGGAACACTGAAGCTTTCTTT
V: TRBV7-9; D: .; size: .; J: TRBJ1-1; CDR3: CASSLGYRKSNTEAFF; DNA: TGTGCCAGCAGCTTAGGGTACAGGAAATCGAACACTGAAGCTTTCTTT
V: TRBV5-6; D: .; size: .; J: TRBJ1-5; CDR3: CASSQAVGNQPQHF; DNA: TGTGCCAGCAGCCAGGCAGTAGGCAATCAGCCCCAGCATTTT
V: TRBV29-1; D: .; size: .; J: TRBJ1-1; CDR3: CSVDPGFPEAFF; DNA: TGCAGCGTTGACCCAGGGTTCCCTGAAGCTTTCTTT
V: TRBV2; D: .; size: .; J: TRBJ2-3; CDR3: CASSESVWGGQDDSTDTQYF; DNA: TGTGCCAGCAGTGAAAGTGTTTGGGGGGGACAGGATGACTCCACAGATACGCAGTATTTT
V: TRBV29-1; D: .; size: .; J: TRBJ1-2; CDR3: CSGRQDYGYTF; DNA: TGCAGCGGTCGACAGGACTATGGCTACACCTTC
V: TRBV20-1; D: .; size: .; J: TRBJ1-1; CDR3: CSARDRGGMNTEAFF; DNA: TGCAGTGCTAGAGATCGGGGGGGGATGAACACTGAAGCTTTCTTT
V: TRBV5-1; D: TRBD2; size: .; J: TRBJ2-1; CDR3: CASKPGLAPYNEQFF; DNA: TGCGCCAGCAAACCGGGACTAGCGCCCTACAATGAGCAGTTCTTC
V: TRBV25-1; D: .; size: .; J: TRBJ1-1; CDR3: CASSDDWGNTEAFF; DNA: TGTGCCAGCAGTGACGACTGGGGTAACACTGAAGCTTTCTTT
V: TRBV5-1; D: .; size: .; J: TRBJ2-4; CDR3: CASSSLGGKNIQYF; DNA: TGCGCCAGCAGCTCCCTTGGGGGCAAAAACATTCAGTACTTC
V: TRBV9; D: .; size: .; J: TRBJ2-2; CDR3: CASQTPTGELFF; DNA: TGTGCCAGTCAAACCCCGACCGGGGAGCTGTTTTTT
V: TRBV2; D: .; size: .; J: TRBJ1-1; CDR3: CASSVQGEAFF; DNA: TGTGCCAGCAGTGTACAAGGTGAAGCTTTCTTT
V: TRBV27; D: .; size: .; J: TRBJ1-2; CDR3: CASSEGTPVYGYTF; DNA: TGTGCCAGCAGTGAGGGGACACCTGTATATGGCTACACCTTC
V: TRBV7-9; D: .; size: .; J: TRBJ2-1; CDR3: CASRYNFDEQFF; DNA: TGTGCCAGCAGGTACAATTTCGATGAGCAGTTCTTC
V: TRBV12-3/TRBV12-4; D: .; size: .; J: TRBJ2-7; CDR3: CASSLDWGYEQYF; DNA: TGTGCCAGCAGCCTGGACTGGGGCTACGAGCAGTACTTC
V: TRBV20-1; D: .; size: .; J: TRBJ2-3; CDR3: CSARETGDTQYF; DNA: TGCAGTGCTAGAGAGACCGGAGATACGCAGTATTTT
V: TRBV12-3/TRBV12-4; D: TRBD2; size: .; J: TRBJ2-5; CDR3: CASSAGVGTQYF; DNA: TGTGCCAGCAGTGCGGGGGTGGGGACCCAGTACTTC
V: TRBV20-1; D: TRBD1; size: .; J: TRBJ1-2; CDR3: CSATGQAYPLVGYTF; DNA: TGCAGTGCTACGGGACAGGCATACCCTTTGGTCGGCTACACCTTC
V: TRBV14; D: TRBD1; size: .; J: TRBJ1-2; CDR3: CASSQGMTGPTGYTF; DNA: TGTGCCAGCAGCCAAGGGATGACAGGGCCTACCGGCTACACCTTC
V: TRBV12-3/TRBV12-4; D: .; size: .; J: TRBJ2-5; CDR3: CASSPSEGLGTQYF; DNA: TGTGCCAGCAGCCCGTCGGAGGGTTTAGGGACCCAGTACTTC
V: TRBV12-3/TRBV12-4; D: .; size: .; J: TRBJ2-7; CDR3: CASSLPGFYEQYF; DNA: TGTGCCAGCAGTTTACCCGGCTTCTACGAGCAGTACTTC
V: TRBV12-2; D: .; size: .; J: TRBJ2-1; CDR3: CASRCKRDSSGKGQFF; DNA: TGTGCAAGTCGCTGTAAACGGGACAGCTCTGGAAAAGGGCAGTTCTTC
V: TRBV27; D: .; size: .; J: TRBJ1-5; CDR3: CASSLWSGGPQPQHF; DNA: TGTGCCAGCAGTTTATGGTCGGGGGGGCCTCAGCCCCAGCATTTT